This TCR beta chain was profiled in a study of blood T cell repertoires in COVID-19. Across the study: Specimens from acute and convalescent COVID-19 originated in the United States, Italy and Spain. Sample material is recorded as cDNA or gDNA derived from T cells, B-cell-depleted T cells, or PBMCs.

The CDR3 runs 13 residues. Trimming pared 7 bases from V and 7 bases from J, leaving 17 bases between. Germline V gives CDR1 SQVTM, CDR2 ANQGSEA. This clone appeared a few times. Original handling: Estimates of nucleated cell counts were drawn from the amplification of reference gene primers. Sequencing used immunoSEQ multiplex PCR; TCRdb keeps in-frame clones, though not all of them. That table supplies the V and J calls and clone size; D and trimming were determined from the DNA. This table has approximately 21,000 clones, around 73% appearing once. This TCR was sampled from a human donor in a cohort sampled during active or convalescent COVID-19. The source material was peripheral blood. The rearrangement uses TRBV29-1 and TRBJ2-1; D perhaps matches TRBD1 (5 bases). In DNA form, the CDR3 reads TGCAGCGCCAAGGGGCCGGTGAGGAATGAGCAGTTCTTC. It encodes CSAKGPVRNEQFF.